The clone carrying this TCR beta chain was picked up one time. The sample comes from a study of blood T cell repertoires in COVID-19. Whole-study context: Italy, Spain and the United States were the sources of the convalescent and acute COVID-19 samples. Sources were T cells, B-cell-depleted T cells, or PBMCs; the material itself was cDNA or gDNA.

J was trimmed by 7 bases and V by 2 bases; bases with no gene match: 6. Germline CDR1 and CDR2: SGHRS and YFSETQ. The CDR3 loop spans 15 amino acids. Per the original data handling: Researchers report that nucleated cell counts were estimated from reference gene primer amplification. Assay used: immunoSEQ multiplex PCR; TCRdb lists only in-frame clones, some missing. That table furnishes V, J and clone size, whereas the DNA furnished D and trimming. The repertoire has roughly 130,000 clones, roughly 84% of them found once; the top ten carry approximately 12%. The receptor's source is a woman aged 25 to 39 who had recovered from COVID-19. The chain couples TRBV5-1 to TRBJ1-4; 9 bases are a match to TRBD1. Sequencing was carried out using peripheral blood. In DNA, the CDR3 is TGCGCCAGCAGCTTCGGGACAGGGAAGGGTGAAAAACTGTTTTTT. It translates to CASSFGTGKGEKLFF. Full variable domain (rest looked up from reference TRBV5-1 and TRBJ1-4): KAGVTQTPRYLIKTRGQQVTLSCSPISGHRSVSWYQQTPGQGLQFLFEYFSETQRNKGNFPGRFSGRQFSNSRSEMNVSTLELGDSALYLCASSFGTGKGEKLFFGSGTQLSVL.